The 11 T cell receptor beta chains listed next were all sequenced from one sample in a study of blood T cell repertoires in COVID-19. Data came from immunoSEQ multiplex PCR; TCRdb stores just in-frame clones and leaves some out. The repertoire holds more than 200,000 clones, with 75% to 90% as singletons. Sequencing was done on a sample of PBMCs or T cells enriched from blood (not recorded which). The receptors stem from a woman under 40 with acute COVID-19.

Comment on this clone: This specimen includes other DNA sequences encoding the same CDR3. V is TRBV11-2 and J is TRBJ2-5; 8 bases are a match to TRBD1. The V and J ends lost 6 bases and 2 bases, in that order; junction bases with no gene match: 8. Looked up from germline, CDR1 is SGHAT and CDR2 is FQNNGV. This CDR3 region has 15 residues. Here the CDR3 DNA reads TGTGCCAGCAGTCCTACAGGGGGGCGGCAAGAGACCCAGTACTTC. It is translated as CASSPTGGRQETQYF.

This clone was seen once. The chain links TRBV6-2 or TRBV6-3 to TRBJ1-5, with 8 bases matching TRBD1. Looked up from germline, CDR1 is MNHEY and CDR2 is SVGEGT. J gave up 9 bases and V 5 bases, and 9 bases lay outside the gene matches. The CDR3 is 14 residues long. The CDR3: CASSMDRVQGPQHF. CDR3 in DNA: TGTGCCAGCAGTATGGACAGGGTCCAAGGGCCCCAGCATTTT.

This chain uses TRBV5-4 with TRBJ2-1, with 10 bases lining up with TRBD1. Germline values: CDR1 SGHNT, CDR2 YYREEE (reference sequence). Unmatched junction bases numbered 12, after V lost 0 bases and J lost 0 bases. This CDR3 region has 20 residues. CDR3 sequence reads: CASSLEGTGASISSYNEQFF. CDR3 coding DNA: TGTGCCAGCAGCTTGGAGGGGACAGGGGCTTCTATCAGCTCCTACAATGAGCAGTTCTTC. The full variable domain, its missing parts supplied by reference TRBV5-4 and TRBJ2-1, is ETGVTQSPTHLIKTRGQQVTLRCSSQSGHNTVSWYQQALGQGPQFIFQYYREEENGRGNFPPRFSGLQFPNYSSELNVNALELDDSALYLCASSLEGTGASISSYNEQFFGPGTRLTVL.

The chain carries TRBV6-5 and TRBJ1-1; 7 bases align to TRBD1. Trimming at V came to 4 bases and at J to 6 bases, leaving 5 bases not matched to a gene. The germline V gene has CDR1 MNHEY and CDR2 SVGAGI. The CDR3 spans 13 residues. The CDR3 here is CASSLDRYAEAFF. The CDR3 DNA is TGTGCCAGCAGTTTGGACAGGTACGCTGAAGCTTTCTTT.

The chain combines TRBV2 with TRBJ2-2, with D unresolved. In germline, CDR1 is SNHLY, CDR2 FYNNEI. V lost 7 bases to trimming and J lost 5 bases, with 14 bases between them. The CDR3 extends over 14 amino acids. The CDR3 DNA reads TGTGCCAGCATAGCAATTCGTGGTACCGGGGAGCTGTTTTTT. Its protein is CASIAIRGTGELFF.

This chain connects TRBV7-3 to TRBJ1-2; maybe TRBD1 (5 bases). The CDR3 totals 13 residues. The V gene's germline CDR1 is SGHTA and CDR2 FQGTGA. V lost 4 bases, J lost 5 bases, and 11 bases lay in between. CDR3 region: CASSSLGTYGYTF. The CDR3 region has the DNA TGTGCCAGCAGCTCCCTCGGGACTTATGGCTACACCTTC.

This chain connects TRBV6-2 or TRBV6-3 to TRBJ2-5; no definite D call. The V end was cut by 2 bases, the J end by 4 bases, with 5 bases between. Germline V gives CDR1 MNHEY, CDR2 SVGEGT. The CDR3 has 12 residues. The CDR3 DNA reads as TGTGCCAGCAGTTACCCCTTAGAGACCCAGTACTTC. This encodes CASSYPLETQYF.

This clone was seen more than once but under ten times. The chain carries TRBV6-4 and TRBJ1-5; the D gene is possibly TRBD1 (5 bases). The CDR3 covers 15 residues. Looked up from germline, CDR1 is MRHNA and CDR2 is SNTAGT. Trimming took off 4 bases at V and 0 bases at J, with 10 bases between the two ends. CDR3 sequence reads: CASSAGPDSNQPQHF. Written as DNA, the CDR3 is TGTGCCAGCAGTGCAGGGCCGGATAGCAATCAGCCCCAGCATTTT.

The gene calls are TRBV6-2 or TRBV6-3 and TRBJ2-1; TRBD1 aligns across 7 bases. Trimming removed 7 bases from V and 4 bases from J; junction bases left unmatched: 10. This CDR3 is built from 15 residues. Germline values: CDR1 MNHEY, CDR2 SVGEGT. The chain's CDR3 is CASTPGTASYNEQFF. CDR3 in DNA: TGTGCCAGCACCCCCGGGACAGCCTCTTACAATGAGCAGTTCTTC.

This clone was seen a single time. CDR3: CSVGRGTGILGEQFF. The DNA of the CDR3 is TGCAGCGTTGGAAGGGGGACAGGGATTTTGGGTGAGCAGTTCTTC. V usage is TRBV29-1 and J usage is TRBJ2-1; 9 bases map to TRBD1. The germline V gene encodes CDR1 SQVTM and CDR2 ANQGSEA. V lost 4 bases, J lost 9 bases, and 13 bases stayed unmatched. This CDR3 contains 15 residues.

The genes are TRBV14 and TRBJ2-3; D may be TRBD2 (6 bases). This CDR3 is built from 14 residues. The V gene's germline CDR1 is SGHDN and CDR2 FVKESK. The ends were cut back, 4 bases at V and 5 bases at J, with 13 bases in the middle. The CDR3 protein is CASSPLADLDTQYF. CDR3 coding DNA: TGTGCCAGCAGCCCACTAGCCGACTTAGATACGCAGTATTTT.